The clone carrying this T cell receptor beta chain showed up just a few times. The data originate from a study of cytomegalovirus exposure and HLA in healthy donors. V lost 3 bases to trimming and J lost 4 bases, with 10 bases between them. CDR1 and CDR2 (germline): LNHDA, SQIVND (reference sequence). CDR3 size: 14 residues. This PCR relied on a set of 60 Vbeta primers and 13 Jbeta primers. Profiled with immunoSEQ multiplex PCR; TCRdb holds only in-frame clones, not every one. The sample includes about 120,000 clones, roughly three fifths of them seen just once. The V gene is TRBV19, the J gene TRBJ1-3, with a possible D match to TRBD1 (6 bases). The sample was PBMCs. This TCR was recovered from a man aged 18 to 29 in good health and CMV-seronegative. The CDR3 loop reads CASSIRGAGNTIYF. The CDR3 DNA reads as TGTGCCAGTAGTATCAGGGGAGCCGGAAACACCATATATTTT.